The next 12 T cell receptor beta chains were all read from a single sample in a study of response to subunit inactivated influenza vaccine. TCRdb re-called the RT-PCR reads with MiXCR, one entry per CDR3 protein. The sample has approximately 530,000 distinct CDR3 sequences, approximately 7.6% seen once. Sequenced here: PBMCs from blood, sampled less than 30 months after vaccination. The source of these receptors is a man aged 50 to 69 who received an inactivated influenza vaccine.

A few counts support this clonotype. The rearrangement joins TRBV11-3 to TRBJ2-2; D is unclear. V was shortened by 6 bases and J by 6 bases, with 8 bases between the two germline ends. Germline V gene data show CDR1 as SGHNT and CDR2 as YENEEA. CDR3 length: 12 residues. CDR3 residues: CASRGRPGELFF. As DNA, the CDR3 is TGTGCCAGCAGAGGCAGACCCGGGGAGCTGTTTTTT.

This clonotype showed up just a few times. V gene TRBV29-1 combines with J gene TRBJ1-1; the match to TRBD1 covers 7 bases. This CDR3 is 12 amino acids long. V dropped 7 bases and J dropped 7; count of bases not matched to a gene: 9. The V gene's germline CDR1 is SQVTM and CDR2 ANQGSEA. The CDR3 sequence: CSGRQGVGEAFF. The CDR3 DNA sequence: TGCAGCGGGAGACAGGGAGTGGGTGAAGCTTTCTTT.

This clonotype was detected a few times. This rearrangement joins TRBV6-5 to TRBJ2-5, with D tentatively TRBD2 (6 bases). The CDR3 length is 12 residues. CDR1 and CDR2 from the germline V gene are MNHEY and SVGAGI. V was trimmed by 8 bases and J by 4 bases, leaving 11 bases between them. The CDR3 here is CASAGPGETQYF. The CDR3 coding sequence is TGTGCCAGCGCGGGGCCAGGAGAGACCCAGTACTTC.

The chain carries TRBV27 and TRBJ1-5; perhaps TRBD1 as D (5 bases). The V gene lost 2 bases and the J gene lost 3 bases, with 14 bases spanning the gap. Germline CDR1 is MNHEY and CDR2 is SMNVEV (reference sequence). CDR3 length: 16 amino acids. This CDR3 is CASSLTVSQDNQPQHF. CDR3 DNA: TGTGCCAGCAGTTTAACTGTGTCACAGGACAATCAGCCCCAGCATTTT.

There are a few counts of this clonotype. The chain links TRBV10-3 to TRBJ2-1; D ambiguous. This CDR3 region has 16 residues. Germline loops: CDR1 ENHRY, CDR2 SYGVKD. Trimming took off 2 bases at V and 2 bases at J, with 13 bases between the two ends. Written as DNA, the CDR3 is TGTGCCATCAGTGAGCGGGCAGCCAACCCCTACAATGAGCAGTTCTTC. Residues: CAISERAANPYNEQFF.

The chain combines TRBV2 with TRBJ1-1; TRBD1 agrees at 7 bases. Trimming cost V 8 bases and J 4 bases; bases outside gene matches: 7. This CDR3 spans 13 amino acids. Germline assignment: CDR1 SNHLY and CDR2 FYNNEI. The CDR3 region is CASGGQGVTEAFF. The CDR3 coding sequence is TGTGCCAGCGGTGGCCAGGGGGTCACTGAAGCTTTCTTT.

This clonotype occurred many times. The CDR3 region is CASSGGTVPNYGYTF. CDR3 in DNA: TGTGCCAGCAGTGGAGGGACAGTTCCCAACTATGGCTACACCTTC. This chain links TRBV2 with TRBJ1-2, with 7 bases matching TRBD1. This CDR3 contains 15 residues. Germline-derived CDR1 and CDR2 are SNHLY and FYNNEI. The ends lost 4 bases at V and 2 bases at J; junction bases unmatched: 7.

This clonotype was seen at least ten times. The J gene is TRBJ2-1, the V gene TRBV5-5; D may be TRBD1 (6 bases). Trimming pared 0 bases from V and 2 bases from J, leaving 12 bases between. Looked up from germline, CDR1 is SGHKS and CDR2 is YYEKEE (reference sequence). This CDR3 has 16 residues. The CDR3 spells CASSLVGAGAYNEQFF. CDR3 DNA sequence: TGTGCCAGCAGCTTGGTGGGGGCAGGGGCCTACAATGAGCAGTTCTTC.

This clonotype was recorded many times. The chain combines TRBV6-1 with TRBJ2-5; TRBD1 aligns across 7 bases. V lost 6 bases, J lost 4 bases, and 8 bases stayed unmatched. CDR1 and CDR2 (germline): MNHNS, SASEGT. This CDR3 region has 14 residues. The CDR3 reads CASRPTGRGETQYF. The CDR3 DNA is TGTGCCAGCAGACCGACAGGGCGCGGAGAGACCCAGTACTTC.

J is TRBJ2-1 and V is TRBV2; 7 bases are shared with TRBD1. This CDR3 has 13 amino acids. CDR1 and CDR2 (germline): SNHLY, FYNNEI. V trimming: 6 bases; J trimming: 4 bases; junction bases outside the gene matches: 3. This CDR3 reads CASRRQGYNEQFF. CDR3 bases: TGTGCCAGCAGACGACAGGGTTACAATGAGCAGTTCTTC.

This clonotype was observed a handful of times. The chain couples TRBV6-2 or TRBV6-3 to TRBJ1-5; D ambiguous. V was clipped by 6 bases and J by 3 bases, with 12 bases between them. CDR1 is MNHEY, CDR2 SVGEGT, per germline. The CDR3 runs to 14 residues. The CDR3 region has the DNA TGTGCCAGCAGACCTTCTGGGGACAATCAGCCCCAGCATTTT. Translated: CASRPSGDNQPQHF.

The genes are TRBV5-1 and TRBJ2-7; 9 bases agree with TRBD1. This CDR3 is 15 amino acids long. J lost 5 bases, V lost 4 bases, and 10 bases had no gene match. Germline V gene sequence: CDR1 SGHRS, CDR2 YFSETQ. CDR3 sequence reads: CASSTAGTGRHEQYF. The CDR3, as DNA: TGCGCCAGCAGCACCGCCGGGACAGGGCGCCACGAGCAGTACTTC.